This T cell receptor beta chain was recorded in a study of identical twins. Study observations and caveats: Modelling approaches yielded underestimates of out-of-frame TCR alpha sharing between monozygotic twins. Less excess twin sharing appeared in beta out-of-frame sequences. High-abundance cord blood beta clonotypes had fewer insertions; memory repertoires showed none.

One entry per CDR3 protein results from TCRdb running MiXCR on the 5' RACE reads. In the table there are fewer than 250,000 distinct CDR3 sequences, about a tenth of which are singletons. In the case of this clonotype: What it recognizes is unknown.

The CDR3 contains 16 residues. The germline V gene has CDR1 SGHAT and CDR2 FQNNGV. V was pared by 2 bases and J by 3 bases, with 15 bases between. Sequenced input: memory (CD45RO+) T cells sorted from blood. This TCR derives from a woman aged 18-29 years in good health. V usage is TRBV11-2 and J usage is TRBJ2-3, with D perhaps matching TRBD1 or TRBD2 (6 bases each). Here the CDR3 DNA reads TGTGCCAGCAGCTTAACCTTGGCGGGGACAACAGATACGCAGTATTTT. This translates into CASSLTLAGTTDTQYF. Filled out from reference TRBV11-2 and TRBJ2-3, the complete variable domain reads EAGVAQSPRYKIIEKRQSVAFWCNPISGHATLYWYQQILGQGPKLLIQFQNNGVVDDSQLPKDRFSAERLKGVDSTLKIQPAKLEDSAVYLCASSLTLAGTTDTQYFGPGTRLTVL.